This T cell receptor beta chain was sequenced in a study of blood T cell repertoires in COVID-19. Study overall: The study drew acute and convalescent COVID-19 samples from the United States, Italy and Spain.

V lost 1 base and J 7 bases, leaving 11 bases between the germline ends. The CDR3 is 14 residues long. CDR1 and CDR2 from the germline V gene are SGHDN and FVKESK. Produced via immunoSEQ multiplex PCR; TCRdb's table is partial and in-frame only. This table holds roughly 220,000 clones, around 85% found once. Participant age was roughly 18 to 89 years, and participants resided in roughly 25 US areas. The rearrangement links TRBV14 to TRBJ2-1, with D possibly matching TRBD2 (6 bases). This TCR was recovered from a woman between 35 and 50 years old with acute COVID-19. The sample comprised PBMCs or T cells enriched from blood (not recorded which). CDR3: CASSQAFGGNEQFF. The CDR3 nucleotides are TGTGCCAGCAGCCAAGCTTTCGGGGGAAATGAGCAGTTCTTC.